Listed here are 16 T cell receptor beta chains from one sample, sequenced in a study of blood T cell repertoires in COVID-19. Some clones are missing from TCRdb's copy, which holds only in-frame ones; the method was immunoSEQ multiplex PCR. The sample holds about 50,000 clones, around nine tenths seen once. The specimen sequenced was peripheral blood. These receptors were taken from a man aged 45-60 years with active COVID-19.

V gene TRBV2 combines with J gene TRBJ1-1; possible D gene TRBD1, 6 bases. The germline V gene has CDR1 SNHLY and CDR2 FYNNEI. V was clipped by 5 bases and J by 4 bases, with 14 bases between them. The CDR3 sequence is 14 residues long. The CDR3 here is CASSPGQTTTEAFF. CDR3 coding DNA: TGTGCCAGCAGTCCTGGACAGACAACCACTGAAGCTTTCTTT.

The rearrangement joins TRBV4-3 to TRBJ2-7, with D tentatively TRBD2 (5 bases). The CDR3 length is 16 residues. Per the germline V gene, CDR1 is LGHNA and CDR2 is YSLEER. The V end was cut by 0 bases, the J end by 1 base, with 13 bases between. CDR3: CASSQDPTTRSYEQYF. The CDR3 region has the DNA TGCGCCAGCAGCCAAGATCCCACTACTAGATCCTACGAGCAGTACTTC.

The chain links TRBV3-1 (or the pseudogene TRBV3-2) to TRBJ1-1; 7 bases match TRBD1. V was clipped by 2 bases and J by 3 bases; unmatched bases: 9. CDR3 length: 16 residues. The germline V gene has CDR1 LGHDT and CDR2 YNNKEL (reference sequence). Written as DNA, the CDR3 is TGTGCCAGCAGCCAAACGACAGGGATCTATTACACTGAAGCTTTCTTT. This sequence encodes CASSQTTGIYYTEAFF.

V gene TRBV12-3 or TRBV12-4 combines with J gene TRBJ1-2; no definite D call. CDR3 size: 13 residues. V lost 3 bases and J 7 bases, leaving 12 bases between the germline ends. The CDR3 sequence is CASSLAGGGGYTF. CDR3 bases: TGTGCCAGCAGTTTGGCGGGTGGAGGTGGCTACACCTTC.

The chain links TRBV5-1 to TRBJ2-7; TRBD1 might be the D (5 bases). The CDR3 spans 14 residues. CDR1 and CDR2 (germline): SGHRS, YFSETQ. The ends were cut back, 1 base at V and 2 bases at J, with 10 bases in the middle. CDR3 DNA: TGCGCCAGCAGCTTGTTACAGGACGCCTACGAGCAGTACTTC. Amino acid sequence: CASSLLQDAYEQYF.

This clone was recorded once. This rearrangement joins TRBV3-1 (or the pseudogene TRBV3-2) to TRBJ2-3; the D gene is possibly TRBD2 (5 bases). V lost 5 bases, J lost 0 bases, and 9 bases lay in between. Germline lookup yields CDR1 LGHDT and CDR2 YNNKEL (reference sequence). CDR3 length equals 14 residues. CDR3 sequence (DNA): TGTGCCAGCAGCGAGAGGACTAGCACAGATACGCAGTATTTT. This translates into CASSERTSTDTQYF.

This chain joins TRBV5-1 and TRBJ1-1; D not resolved. Germline lookup yields CDR1 SGHRS and CDR2 YFSETQ. Trimming took off 2 bases at V and 1 base at J, with 12 bases between the two ends. The length of the CDR3 is 15 residues. For the CDR3, the DNA is TGCGCCAGCAGCTTTAGCGGACCCCAGAACACTGAAGCTTTCTTT. It translates to CASSFSGPQNTEAFF. The variable domain in full, with the rest retrieved from reference TRBV5-1 and TRBJ1-1, is KAGVTQTPRYLIKTRGQQVTLSCSPISGHRSVSWYQQTPGQGLQFLFEYFSETQRNKGNFPGRFSGRQFSNSRSEMNVSTLELGDSALYLCASSFSGPQNTEAFFGQGTRLTVV.

This rearrangement joins TRBV6-5 to TRBJ2-1; TRBD2 matches at 11 bases. The CDR3 length is 15 residues. Germline CDR1 MNHEY, CDR2 SVGAGI. The V segment lost 5 bases and the J segment 5 bases; nucleotides outside the gene matches: 5. The CDR3 region has the DNA TGTGCCAGCAGTCAACTAGCGGGAGACGACAATGAGCAGTTCTTC. Translating gives CASSQLAGDDNEQFF.

This chain connects TRBV4-2 to TRBJ2-7; 7 bases line up with TRBD2. This CDR3 spans 16 amino acids. Per the germline V gene, CDR1 is LGHNA and CDR2 is YNFKEQ. With V trimmed by 0 bases and J by 0 bases, 5 bases remained unmatched. The CDR3 region is CASSQDRGSASYEQYF. CDR3 nucleotides: TGTGCCAGCAGCCAAGATCGCGGGAGCGCCTCCTACGAGCAGTACTTC.

V is TRBV5-4 and J is TRBJ1-1, with 7 bases aligning to TRBD1. The CDR3 has 12 residues. CDR1 and CDR2 (germline): SGHNT, YYREEE (reference sequence). After removal of 4 bases from V and 4 bases from J, the junction contained 1 base not matched to a gene. This chain's CDR3 is CASSQGGTEAFF. CDR3 nucleotide sequence: TGTGCCAGCAGCCAGGGGGGCACTGAAGCTTTCTTT.

This rearrangement joins TRBV6-6 to TRBJ2-7; D perhaps matches TRBD2 (6 bases). V gave up 3 bases and J gave up 4 bases, with 13 bases separating them. The germline CDR1 and CDR2 sequences are MNHNY and SVGAGI (reference sequence). The CDR3 has 14 residues. CDR3 in amino acids: CASSYFPGAYEQYF. CDR3 in DNA: TGTGCCAGCAGTTATTTCCCGGGAGCGTACGAGCAGTACTTC.

V is TRBV7-8 and J is TRBJ1-1; D gene ambiguous. The CDR3 spans 13 residues. Trimming pared 3 bases from V and 7 bases from J, leaving 12 bases between. Germline V gives CDR1 SGHVS, CDR2 FQNEAQ. The CDR3 sequence: CASSFVTRNEAFF. The CDR3 DNA reads as TGTGCCAGCAGCTTTGTTACCAGGAATGAAGCTTTCTTT. The full variable domain, in which reference TRBV7-8 and TRBJ1-1 provide the parts outside the CDR3, is GAGVSQSPRYKVAKRGQDVALRCDPISGHVSLFWYQQALGQGPEFLTYFQNEAQLDKSGLPSDRFFAERPEGSVSTLKIQRTQQEDSAVYLCASSFVTRNEAFFGQGTRLTVV.

This chain connects TRBV5-6 to TRBJ2-7, with TRBD1 as a possible D gene (6 bases). Germline V gene lookup returns CDR1 SGHDT and CDR2 YYEEEE. The V gene lost 4 bases and the J gene lost 3 bases, with 11 bases spanning the gap. The CDR3 covers 13 residues. This CDR3 is CASSTRQDYEQYF. The CDR3 DNA follows: TGTGCCAGCAGCACGCGACAGGACTACGAGCAGTACTTC. The full variable domain, with the rest looked up from reference TRBV5-6 and TRBJ2-7, is DAGVTQSPTHLIKTRGQQVTLRCSPKSGHDTVSWYQQALGQGPQFIFQYYEEEERQRGNFPDRFSGHQFPNYSSELNVNALLLGDSALYLCASSTRQDYEQYFGPGTRLTVT.

J is TRBJ2-5 and V is TRBV19; 11 bases agree with TRBD2. CDR1 is LNHDA and CDR2 is SQIVND in the germline V gene (reference sequence). Trimming cost V 6 bases and J 5 bases; bases outside gene matches: 8. The length of the CDR3 is 15 residues. The CDR3 bases are TGTGCCAGTAGCGGACTTAGCGGGGGGGCCGAGACCCAGTACTTC. This gives the protein CASSGLSGGAETQYF. Full variable domain (rest looked up from reference TRBV19 and TRBJ2-5): DGGITQSPKYLFRKEGQNVTLSCEQNLNHDAMYWYRQDPGQGLRLIYYSQIVNDFQKGDIAEGYSVSREKKESFPLTVTSAQKNPTAFYLCASSGLSGGAETQYFGPGTRLLVL.

The gene calls are TRBV7-2 and TRBJ2-3; D possibly corresponds to TRBD2 (5 bases). CDR1 is SGHTA and CDR2 is FQGNSA in the germline V gene. The V end was cut by 5 bases, the J end by 0 bases, with 15 bases between. The CDR3 contains 16 residues. The CDR3: CASSPRDYSSTDTQYF. DNA for the CDR3: TGTGCCAGCAGCCCCCGGGATTATTCTAGCACAGATACGCAGTATTTT.

The chain uses TRBV20-1 and TRBJ1-1; D remains unclear. V was pared by 3 bases and J by 4 bases, with 12 bases between. Germline V CDR1 and CDR2: DFQATT, SNEGSKA (reference sequence). The CDR3 runs 13 residues. The CDR3 sequence: CSASSGEGTEAFF. CDR3 in DNA: TGCAGTGCTAGTTCCGGGGAGGGCACTGAAGCTTTCTTT.